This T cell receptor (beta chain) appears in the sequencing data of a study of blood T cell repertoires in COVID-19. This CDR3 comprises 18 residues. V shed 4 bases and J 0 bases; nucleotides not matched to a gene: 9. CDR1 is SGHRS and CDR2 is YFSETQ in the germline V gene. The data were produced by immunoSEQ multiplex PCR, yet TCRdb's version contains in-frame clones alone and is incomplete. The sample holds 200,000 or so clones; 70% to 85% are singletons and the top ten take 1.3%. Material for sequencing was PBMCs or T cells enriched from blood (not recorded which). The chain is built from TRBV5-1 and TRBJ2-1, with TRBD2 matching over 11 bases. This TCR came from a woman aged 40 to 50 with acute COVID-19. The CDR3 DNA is TGCGCCAGCAGCGAGGGACTAGCGGACTTTATCTCCTACAATGAGCAGTTCTTC. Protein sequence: CASSEGLADFISYNEQFF.